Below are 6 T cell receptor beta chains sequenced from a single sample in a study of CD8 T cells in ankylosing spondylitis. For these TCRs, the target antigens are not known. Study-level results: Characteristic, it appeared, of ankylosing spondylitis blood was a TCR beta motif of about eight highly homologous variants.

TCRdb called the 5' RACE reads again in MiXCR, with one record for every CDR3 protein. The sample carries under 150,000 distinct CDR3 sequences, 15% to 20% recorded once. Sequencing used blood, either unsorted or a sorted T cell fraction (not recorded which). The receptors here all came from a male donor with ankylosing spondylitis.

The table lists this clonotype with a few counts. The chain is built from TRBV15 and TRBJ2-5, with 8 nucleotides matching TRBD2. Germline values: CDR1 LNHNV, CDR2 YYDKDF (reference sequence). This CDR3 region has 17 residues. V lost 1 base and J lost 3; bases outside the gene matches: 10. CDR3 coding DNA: TGTGCCACCAGCAGAGCGGGAGGGGGAGGGCCCGAAGAGACCCAGTACTTC. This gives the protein CATSRAGGGGPEETQYF.

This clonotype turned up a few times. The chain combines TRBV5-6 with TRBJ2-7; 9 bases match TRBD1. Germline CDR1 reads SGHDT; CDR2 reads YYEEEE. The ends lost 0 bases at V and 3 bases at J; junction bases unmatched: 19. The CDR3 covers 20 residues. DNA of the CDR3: TGTGCCAGCAGCTTGGATCTCATCACGTACTCCGGGACAGGGCACTACGAGCAGTACTTC. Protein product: CASSLDLITYSGTGHYEQYF.

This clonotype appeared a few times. The CDR3 region has the DNA TGCAGCGTTGAAGCGGGAACGCCCTACGAGCAGTACTTC. It is translated as CSVEAGTPYEQYF. The rearrangement links TRBV29-1 to TRBJ2-7; possibly TRBD2 for D (5 bases). V shed 1 base and J shed 2 bases, with 9 bases lying between them. Germline-derived CDR1 and CDR2 are SQVTM and ANQGSEA. The CDR3 totals 13 residues.

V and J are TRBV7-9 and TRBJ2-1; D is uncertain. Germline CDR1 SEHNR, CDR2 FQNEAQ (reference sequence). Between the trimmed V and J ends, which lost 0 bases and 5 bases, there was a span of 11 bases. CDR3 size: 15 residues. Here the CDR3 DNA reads TGTGCCAGCAGCTTAGCATCCGGGCCCCACAATGAGCAGTTCTTC. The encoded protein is CASSLASGPHNEQFF.

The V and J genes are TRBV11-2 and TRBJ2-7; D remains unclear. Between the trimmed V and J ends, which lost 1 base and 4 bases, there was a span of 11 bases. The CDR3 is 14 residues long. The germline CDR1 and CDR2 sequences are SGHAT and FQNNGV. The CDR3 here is CASSLGVGMYEQYF. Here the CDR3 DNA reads TGTGCCAGCAGCTTAGGAGTAGGGATGTACGAGCAGTACTTC.

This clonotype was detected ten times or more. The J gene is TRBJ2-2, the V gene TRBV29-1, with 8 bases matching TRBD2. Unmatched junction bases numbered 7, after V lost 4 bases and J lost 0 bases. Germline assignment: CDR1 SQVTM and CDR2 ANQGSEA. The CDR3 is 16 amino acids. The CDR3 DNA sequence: TGCAGCGTTGCCTTACTAGCGGAGACGAACACCGGGGAGCTGTTTTTT. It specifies CSVALLAETNTGELFF.